This TCR beta chain stems from a study of cytomegalovirus exposure and HLA in healthy donors. Broader study findings: It was 150 to 200 TCR beta chains that were listed as cytomegalovirus-associated. A later analysis showed that HLA-associated TCR beta chains had undergone more clonal expansion than equally common others.

Turning to this clone: Its matching antigen is unknown.

The CDR3 length is 16 residues. Germline V gives CDR1 MGHRA, CDR2 YSYEKL. J was trimmed by 5 bases and V by 4 bases; bases with no gene match: 11. PCR employed 60 Vbeta and 13 Jbeta primers. Clones were read by immunoSEQ multiplex PCR, and TCRdb kept only the in-frame ones, dropping some. The repertoire holds under 200,000 clones, with roughly four fifths as singletons. This chain connects TRBV4-1 to TRBJ2-5; 9 bases are shared with TRBD2. The source of this sequence is a man between 25 and 39 years old in good health and CMV-seronegative. Sample: PBMCs. Here the CDR3 reads CASSRYVGGRGETQYF. CDR3 sequence (DNA): TGCGCCAGCAGCCGTTACGTAGGCGGGAGGGGGGAGACCCAGTACTTC.